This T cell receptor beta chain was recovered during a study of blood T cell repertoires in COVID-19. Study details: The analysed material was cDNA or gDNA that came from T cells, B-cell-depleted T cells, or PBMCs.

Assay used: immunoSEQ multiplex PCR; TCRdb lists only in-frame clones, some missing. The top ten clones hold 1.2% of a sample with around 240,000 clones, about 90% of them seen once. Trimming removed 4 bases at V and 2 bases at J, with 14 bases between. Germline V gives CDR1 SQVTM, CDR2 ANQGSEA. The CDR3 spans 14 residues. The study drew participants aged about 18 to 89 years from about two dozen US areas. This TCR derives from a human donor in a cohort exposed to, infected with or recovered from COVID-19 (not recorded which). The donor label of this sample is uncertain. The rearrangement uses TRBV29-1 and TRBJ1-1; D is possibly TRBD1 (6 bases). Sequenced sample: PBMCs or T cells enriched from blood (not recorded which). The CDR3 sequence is CSVAQGLSNTEAFF. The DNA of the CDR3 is TGCAGCGTTGCACAGGGTTTAAGTAACACTGAAGCTTTCTTT.